This T cell receptor (beta chain) was identified during a study of T-cell memory formation after mild COVID-19. Study-wide context: TCR clusters were mostly confined to one donor each. Study findings and constraints: Largely, contracting CD4+ clones fell within CM and EM, and contracting CD8+ clones within EMRA. The SARS-CoV-2 specificity of second-wave clones reaching peak at day 37 remained unverified.

For this clonotype: Its antigen remains unknown.

Sample barcodes and UMIs were carried by the TCR alpha and TCR beta cDNA libraries that 5'RACE generated with constant-segment primers. In TCRdb, the 5' RACE reads were re-called with MiXCR into one record per CDR3 protein. In the table there are roughly 150,000 distinct CDR3 sequences, 10% to 15% of which are singletons. The sample comprised PBMCs or a T cell subset sorted from them (not recorded which). The clonotype comes from a man between 18 and 29 years old who had mild COVID-19 (a few samples of this study predate the infection). Cell type and time point are not known.

The CDR3 reads CASSRTAGRYTEAFF. CDR3 DNA sequence: TGTGCCAGCAGCCGGACAGCTGGGCGGTACACTGAAGCTTTCTTT. The V call is TRBV6-2 or TRBV6-3, the J call TRBJ1-1, with D possibly TRBD1 on 6 matching bases. With 6 bases removed from V and 3 bases from J, the gap between germline ends came to 17 bases. The CDR3 consists of 15 residues. Germline V gene lookup returns CDR1 MNHEY and CDR2 SVGEGT.